This entry concerns a single TCR beta chain. The cohort comprised adults aged 18 to 89 years residing in approximately 25 US areas. Participant-reported clinical history was the basis for cohort assignment. V shed 2 bases and J 6 bases; nucleotides not matched to a gene: 16. Germline loops: CDR1 LGHNA, CDR2 YSLEER. This CDR3 region has 17 residues. Methods used by the authors: Researchers report that nucleated cell counts were estimated from reference gene primer amplification. Profiling relied on immunoSEQ multiplex PCR, and the TCRdb table lists in-frame clones only, not all of them. V and J calls and clone size are copied from that table; D and trimming were computed from the DNA. Of around 250,000 clones listed, around 90% are singletons. This specimen belongs to a study of blood T cell repertoires in COVID-19. For the study at large: T cells, B-cell-depleted T cells, or PBMCs supplied cDNA or gDNA.

The specimen was PBMCs or T cells enriched from blood (not recorded which). This TCR came from a woman aged 25 to 45 with acute COVID-19. This rearrangement joins TRBV4-3 to TRBJ2-7; 7 bases match TRBD2. As DNA, the CDR3 is TGCGCCAGCAGCCAAACGTACCAGGGCGGGAGTAGGCTCGAGCAGTACTTC. Translation: CASSQTYQGGSRLEQYF.